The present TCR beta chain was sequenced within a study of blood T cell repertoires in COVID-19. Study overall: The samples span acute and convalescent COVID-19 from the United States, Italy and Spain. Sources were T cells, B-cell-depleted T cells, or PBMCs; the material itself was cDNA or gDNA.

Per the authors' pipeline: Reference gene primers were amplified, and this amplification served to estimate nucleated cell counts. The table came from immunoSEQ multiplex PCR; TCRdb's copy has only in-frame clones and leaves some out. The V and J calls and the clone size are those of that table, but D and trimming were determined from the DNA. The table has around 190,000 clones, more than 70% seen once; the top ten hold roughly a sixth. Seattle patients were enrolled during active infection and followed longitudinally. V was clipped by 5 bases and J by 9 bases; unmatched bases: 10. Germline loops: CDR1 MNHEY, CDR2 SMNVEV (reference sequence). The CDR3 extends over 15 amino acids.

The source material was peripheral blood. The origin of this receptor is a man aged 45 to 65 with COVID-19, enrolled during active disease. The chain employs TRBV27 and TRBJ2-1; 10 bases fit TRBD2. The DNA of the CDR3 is TGTGCCAGCAGTGTCCTAGCGGGAGCTCCTTTTGAGCAGTTCTTC. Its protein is CASSVLAGAPFEQFF.